This T cell receptor beta chain was observed in a study of blood T cell repertoires in COVID-19. Study at large: The United States, Italy and Spain provided the acute and convalescent COVID-19 samples. From T cells, B-cell-depleted T cells, or PBMCs came the material, which was cDNA or gDNA.

As originally analysed: Amplification of reference gene primers was used by the study to estimate nucleated cell counts. The repertoire was sequenced with immunoSEQ multiplex PCR; TCRdb's copy has only in-frame clones and lacks some. The V and J calls and clone size come from that table; D and trimming were worked out from the DNA. The repertoire includes 90,000 to 120,000 clones, approximately 86% of them detected once, and about 6.5% sits in the top ten. Trimming took 7 bases from V and 4 from J; bases not matched to a gene: 6. Germline CDR1 reads MNHEY; CDR2 reads SMNVEV (reference sequence). The CDR3 is 15 amino acids.

The clonotype comes from a woman in her sixties with acute or convalescent COVID-19. Sequencing was carried out using peripheral blood. This chain uses TRBV27 with TRBJ2-1; 11 bases are shared with TRBD2. This CDR3 is CASTLGTSGYNEQFF. The DNA of the CDR3 is TGTGCCAGCACCCTCGGGACTAGCGGTTACAATGAGCAGTTCTTC.